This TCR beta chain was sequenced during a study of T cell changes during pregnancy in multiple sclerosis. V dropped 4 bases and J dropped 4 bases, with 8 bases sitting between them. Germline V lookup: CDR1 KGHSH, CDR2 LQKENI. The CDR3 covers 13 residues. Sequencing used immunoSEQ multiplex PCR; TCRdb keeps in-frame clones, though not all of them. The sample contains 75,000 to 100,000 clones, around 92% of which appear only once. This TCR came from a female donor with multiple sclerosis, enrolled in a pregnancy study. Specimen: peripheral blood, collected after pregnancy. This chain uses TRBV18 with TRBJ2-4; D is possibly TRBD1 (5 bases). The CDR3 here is CASSQGIKNIQYF. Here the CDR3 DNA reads TGTGCCAGCTCACAGGGGATTAAAAACATTCAGTACTTC.